Listed below are T cell receptor beta chains from one sample, sequenced in a study of T cell responses to AZD1222 COVID-19 vaccine. Assay: immunoSEQ multiplex PCR; the TCRdb copy retains only in-frame clones and omits some. This sample has about 120,000 clones, with around nine tenths found just once. Sequences were derived from peripheral blood, sampled on day 0 of AZD1222 vaccination. All receptors derive from an adult in good health. Both conserved end residues are trimmed from each CDR3. Fields, in order: V gene, J gene, CDR3 protein.

v_gene: TRBV6-1; j_gene: TRBJ1-6; CDR3aa: ASSERGVHNSPLH
v_gene: TRBV6-5; j_gene: TRBJ2-1; CDR3aa: ASSYSSGGNRNEQF
v_gene: TRBV5-1; j_gene: TRBJ1-4; CDR3aa: ASSLEGGGNEKLF
v_gene: TRBV29-1; j_gene: TRBJ2-2; CDR3aa: SVRTSGARGELF
v_gene: TRBV5-4; j_gene: TRBJ1-2; CDR3aa: ASSLGGGDYGYT
v_gene: TRBV6-5; j_gene: TRBJ1-4; CDR3aa: ASGGQDGTEKLF
v_gene: TRBV6-2/TRBV6-3; j_gene: TRBJ1-2; CDR3aa: ASSSPQGRHYGYT
v_gene: TRBV2; j_gene: TRBJ1-1; CDR3aa: ASSARVSNTEAF
v_gene: TRBV5-1; j_gene: TRBJ1-6; CDR3aa: ASSVGGAGPSPLH
v_gene: TRBV5-5; j_gene: TRBJ2-7; CDR3aa: ASSLGAGNPYEQY
v_gene: TRBV14; j_gene: TRBJ1-2; CDR3aa: ASSEQGNYGYT
v_gene: TRBV30; j_gene: TRBJ1-6; CDR3aa: AWTEGSYNSPLH
v_gene: TRBV30; j_gene: TRBJ2-5; CDR3aa: AWRDLQETQY
v_gene: TRBV6-5; j_gene: TRBJ1-2; CDR3aa: ASSSQGHGYT
v_gene: TRBV6-6; j_gene: TRBJ1-4; CDR3aa: ASKGSLTNEKLF
v_gene: TRBV19; j_gene: TRBJ1-6; CDR3aa: ASSIDRGSGNSPLH
v_gene: TRBV6-5; j_gene: TRBJ2-3; CDR3aa: AAFNGGPTDTQY
v_gene: TRBV6-5; j_gene: TRBJ2-1; CDR3aa: ASSYSSYNEQF
v_gene: TRBV6-4; j_gene: TRBJ2-6; CDR3aa: ASSDAGGIPPGANVLT
v_gene: TRBV11-2; j_gene: TRBJ1-1; CDR3aa: ASSLDRGGEAF
v_gene: TRBV5-6; j_gene: TRBJ2-3; CDR3aa: ASSLDGYTDTQY
v_gene: TRBV5-5; j_gene: TRBJ1-1; CDR3aa: ASTFGTGNTEAF
v_gene: TRBV7-9; j_gene: TRBJ1-3; CDR3aa: ASSLWLSGNTIY
v_gene: TRBV15; j_gene: TRBJ2-4; CDR3aa: ATSTFRGSEDIQY
v_gene: TRBV6-2/TRBV6-3; j_gene: TRBJ2-3; CDR3aa: ASSWVGTDTQY
v_gene: TRBV24-1; j_gene: TRBJ1-2; CDR3aa: ATSATGEGGYT
v_gene: TRBV5-1; j_gene: TRBJ2-3; CDR3aa: AISDSTDTQY
v_gene: TRBV11-2; j_gene: TRBJ1-1; CDR3aa: ASSLGRGPTEAF
v_gene: TRBV13; j_gene: TRBJ1-1; CDR3aa: ASRPPGHMNTEAF
v_gene: TRBV12-3/TRBV12-4; j_gene: TRBJ1-5; CDR3aa: ASSLSGGQPQH
v_gene: TRBV2; j_gene: TRBJ1-2; CDR3aa: ASSEVSQGGGYT
v_gene: TRBV2; j_gene: TRBJ1-5; CDR3aa: ASRGQGNQPQH
v_gene: TRBV2; j_gene: TRBJ1-3; CDR3aa: ASDEGSSGNTIY
v_gene: TRBV11-2; j_gene: TRBJ1-1; CDR3aa: ASSPLRAWGGVVTEAF
v_gene: TRBV12-3/TRBV12-4; j_gene: TRBJ2-3; CDR3aa: ASTVRTQNTQY
v_gene: TRBV19; j_gene: TRBJ1-5; CDR3aa: ATQGDRGFRNQPQH
v_gene: TRBV6-5; j_gene: TRBJ1-4; CDR3aa: ASRPPLGINEKLF
v_gene: TRBV19; j_gene: TRBJ2-7; CDR3aa: ASSKIAGAYEQY
v_gene: TRBV11-3; j_gene: TRBJ2-1; CDR3aa: ASSETRLAEGYEQF
v_gene: TRBV2; j_gene: TRBJ2-7; CDR3aa: ASSESGAEQY
v_gene: TRBV9; j_gene: TRBJ1-4; CDR3aa: ASSVAGDNEKLF
v_gene: TRBV7-2; j_gene: TRBJ1-1; CDR3aa: ASSRGWGAEAF
v_gene: TRBV5-6; j_gene: TRBJ1-3; CDR3aa: ASSRQGVANTIY
v_gene: TRBV10-2; j_gene: TRBJ1-5; CDR3aa: ASSASGTGNQPQH
v_gene: TRBV28; j_gene: TRBJ2-7; CDR3aa: ATADRKSDEQY
v_gene: TRBV19; j_gene: TRBJ1-6; CDR3aa: ASRPYSSSYNSPLH
v_gene: TRBV29-1; j_gene: TRBJ1-1; CDR3aa: SVRQPTEAF
v_gene: TRBV5-1; j_gene: TRBJ2-2; CDR3aa: ASSLGSGQGRTGELF
v_gene: TRBV27; j_gene: TRBJ1-2; CDR3aa: ASSSRFWTGEGYT